Below, one TCR beta chain is given with its context. The antigen is unknown. This sample was included in a study of early stage breast cancer tumors. Turning to the study itself: Of 15 to 20 invasive breast tumors, about a dozen were hormone receptor-positive, HER2-negative.

CDR3 size: 15 residues. Trimming cost V 3 bases and J 4 bases; bases outside gene matches: 6. CDR1 is SGHNT and CDR2 is YYREEE in the germline V gene (reference sequence). Assay: immunoSEQ multiplex PCR; the TCRdb copy retains only in-frame clones and omits some. The table records nearly 70,000 clones, more than 70% of them present only once. Findings of the study overall: Commonly generated sequences made up most enriched TCRB sequences shared between patients. Blood repertoires resembled normal breast more than tumor.

The sample comprised blood. The genes are TRBV5-4 and TRBJ2-7; 11 bases agree with TRBD1. The clonotype originates from a middle-aged person with breast cancer. For the CDR3, the DNA is TGTGCCAGCAGCTCCCGGGACAGGGGGGTTTACGAGCAGTACTTC. Translated, it gives CASSSRDRGVYEQYF.